This T cell receptor beta chain was retrieved from a study of shared clonotypes between healthy human individuals. Worth noting for this clone: Its antigen is not known.

Study-wide results and caveats: Of the naive CD4 clonotypes, roughly 5.5% were shared across a handful of donors.

At deep level, the assay was performed. Here immunoSEQ multiplex PCR was the method, and the copy in TCRdb shows in-frame clones only, minus some. The sample shows millions of clones, around 95% of them seen only once. The CDR3 consists of 14 residues. V shed 1 base and J shed 5 bases, with 11 bases lying between them. The germline V gene encodes CDR1 MGHDK and CDR2 SYGVNS. V gene TRBV25-1 combines with J gene TRBJ1-1; weak D call: TRBD1 (5 bases). Sample: naive CD4+ T cells sorted from blood. Specified subset: CD45RA+ positively selected. The origin of this receptor is a man younger than 35 in good health. The CDR3 coding sequence is TGTGCCAGCAGTGAATGGGCGGGACGGACTGAAGCTTTCTTT. Translation gives CASSEWAGRTEAFF.